This T cell receptor beta chain was sequenced in a study of T-cell reconstitution after alpha-beta-depleted transplantation in children. A library of TCRbeta sequences, prepared with unique molecular identifiers, was generated. TCRdb itself ran the PCR reads through MiXCR, one entry per CDR3 protein. The data show approximately 340,000 distinct CDR3 sequences, with approximately 10% seen just once and around 2.4% held by the top ten. The TCR comes from a human donor who donated a stem cell graft to a child with acute lymphoblastic leukemia. The input for sequencing was PBMCs from the stem cell graft donor, taken from the stem cell graft.

CDR3 sequence (DNA): TGTGCCAGCAGCTTAAATCCCTGGAAAACGGGGAGCTCCTACAATGAGCAGTTCTTC. Encoded protein: CASSLNPWKTGSSYNEQFF. V is TRBV7-3 and J is TRBJ2-1; TRBD2 is a possible D gene (5 bases). V dropped 1 base and J dropped 0 bases, with 19 bases sitting between them. This CDR3 contains 19 residues. CDR1 and CDR2 from the germline V gene are SGHTA and FQGTGA.